This T cell receptor beta chain appears in the sequencing data of a study of memory CD4+ T cells and cytomegalovirus serostatus. Study in general: Donors were healthy Belgian adults, 8 to 10 CMV seropositive and approximately 23 seronegative. Study-level findings and limits: A US-trained random forest predicted CMV serostatus with median AUC approximately 0.9. CD4+ memory repertoires contained about two fifths of the 164 reported CMV TCRbeta sequences.

The sort gate was single viable CD3+CD4+CD8-CD45RO+ cells for memory CD4+ T cells. In the authors' methods: Out-of-frame sequences were removed, leaving 2,204,828 distinct TCRbeta sequences. Repertoires were generated with immunoSEQ multiplex PCR, while TCRdb's copy carries only in-frame clones and drops some. The DNA gave D and trimming, while V, J and clone size come from that table. The data show roughly 40,000 clones, around three quarters seen once. CDR3 length equals 16 residues. The V gene's germline CDR1 is SGHKS and CDR2 YYEKEE (reference sequence). V lost 1 base to trimming and J lost 2 bases, with 12 bases between them. Remarks on this clone: Its antigen is not identified.

The sequence was collected from an adult in good health and CMV-seronegative. Sequenced material: memory CD4+ T cells from blood. V gene TRBV5-5 combines with J gene TRBJ2-2; D possibly corresponds to TRBD2 (6 bases). CDR3 sequence reads: CASSLTGGTNTGELFF. CDR3 coding DNA: TGTGCCAGCAGCTTGACGGGCGGGACTAACACCGGGGAGCTGTTTTTT.